These 27 T cell receptor beta chains were sequenced from one sample in a study of identifying expanded T cells in peripheral blood. This table comes from immunoSEQ multiplex PCR, and its TCRdb copy is limited to in-frame clones, with some not included. In the table there are 90,000 to 95,000 clones, 88% of which are singletons. The sequenced sample was blood. Receptor source: a person aged 18 to 75 in good health.

The chain combines TRBV7-3 with TRBJ2-7; the D is unclear. This CDR3 has 15 residues. Germline V lookup: CDR1 SGHTA, CDR2 FQGTGA. Trimming left V 1 base short and J 6 bases short, with 16 bases between. CDR3 amino acids: CASSLNPANGGEQYF. The CDR3 DNA sequence: TGTGCCAGCAGCTTAAACCCTGCGAATGGTGGCGAGCAGTACTTC.

This clone was counted between two and nine times. The gene calls are TRBV30 and TRBJ2-5; D not resolved. V was clipped by 1 base and J by 1 base, with 4 bases between them. Germline V gene sequence: CDR1 GTSNPN, CDR2 SVGIG (reference sequence). The CDR3 length is 12 residues. CDR3 amino acids: CAWSESQETQYF. The CDR3 nucleotides are TGTGCCTGGAGTGAGTCCCAAGAGACCCAGTACTTC.

The genes are TRBV9 and TRBJ2-1, with D perhaps TRBD2 (5 bases). This CDR3 has 14 amino acids. Germline assignment: CDR1 SGDLS and CDR2 YYNGEE. V was cut by 4 bases and J by 9 bases, with 17 bases left in between. The CDR3 DNA reads as TGTGCCAGCAGCCCCACGGAGGTGGTTGGTGAGCAGTTCTTC. It specifies CASSPTEVVGEQFF.

The V gene is TRBV4-3, the J gene TRBJ2-1, with 15 positions matching TRBD2. Germline trimming cut 0 bases from V and 11 bases from J; bases unmatched to any gene: 2. Germline CDR1 reads LGHNA; CDR2 reads YSLEER. The CDR3 extends over 15 amino acids. The CDR3: CASSQEGLAGGKQFF. Here the CDR3 DNA reads TGCGCCAGCAGCCAAGAGGGACTAGCGGGAGGAAAGCAGTTCTTC.

CDR3 protein: CASSVRHPDTQYF. In DNA form, the CDR3 reads TGTGCCAGTAGTGTCCGACATCCAGATACGCAGTATTTT. The V call is TRBV19, the J call TRBJ2-3; D not certain. The CDR3 consists of 13 residues. The V gene's germline CDR1 is LNHDA and CDR2 SQIVND (reference sequence). V lost 5 bases and J 4 bases, leaving 10 bases between the germline ends.

The chain carries TRBV9 and TRBJ2-1, with D unclear. Germline CDR1 SGDLS, CDR2 YYNGEE. The CDR3 consists of 14 residues. V lost 0 bases and J 7 bases, leaving 11 bases between the germline ends. In nucleotides, the CDR3 is TGTGCCAGCAGCGTAGGGAACAGCCGGAATGAGCAGTTCTTC. This codes for CASSVGNSRNEQFF.

This rearrangement joins TRBV2 to TRBJ1-5; TRBD1 is a possible D gene (6 bases). Per the germline V gene, CDR1 is SNHLY and CDR2 is FYNNEI. The ends were cut back, 3 bases at V and 2 bases at J, with 20 bases in the middle. The CDR3 is 18 residues long. This CDR3 reads CASSDYRAVGIGNQPQHF. The CDR3 nucleotides read TGTGCCAGCAGTGACTACAGGGCAGTGGGTATAGGCAATCAGCCCCAGCATTTT.

The V call is TRBV19, the J call TRBJ2-4; TRBD2 matches at 7 bases. Germline CDR1 is LNHDA and CDR2 is SQIVND (reference sequence). CDR3 length: 14 residues. Losses at the gene ends were 5 bases for V and 1 base for J; bases not matched to a gene: 2. CDR3 sequence reads: CASSASGAKNIQYF. CDR3 nucleotides: TGTGCCAGTAGTGCTAGCGGCGCCAAAAACATTCAGTACTTC.

This clone was detected only once. The J gene is TRBJ2-7, the V gene TRBV27; D may be TRBD1 (6 bases). CDR3 size: 14 residues. Looked up from germline, CDR1 is MNHEY and CDR2 is SMNVEV (reference sequence). V was clipped by 6 bases and J by 3 bases, with 15 bases between them. Here the CDR3 reads CASSSQGTNYEQYF. As DNA, the CDR3 is TGTGCCAGCAGCTCGCAGGGGACAAACTACGAGCAGTACTTC.

The V call is TRBV7-2, the J call TRBJ1-2; maybe TRBD1 (6 bases). Germline CDR1 is SGHTA and CDR2 is FQGNSA. The V gene lost 5 bases and the J gene lost 10 bases, with 11 bases spanning the gap. This CDR3 has 11 residues. The chain's CDR3 is CASSKQGDYTF. As DNA, the CDR3 is TGTGCCAGCAGCAAACAGGGCGACTACACCTTC.

On this clone itself: Germline is not matched at one junction end, which may reflect a read error. The rearrangement uses TRBV6-6 and TRBJ1-2, with 8 bases lining up with TRBD1. The CDR3 has 14 amino acids. Germline CDR1 MNHNY, CDR2 SVGAGI (reference sequence). CDR3 loop: CASSYSTGVLALHF. CDR3 bases: TGTGCCAGCAGTTACTCGACAGGGGTCCTAGCCCTACACTTC.

V gene TRBV2 combines with J gene TRBJ2-3; the D is unclear. The CDR3 spans 12 residues. V lost 5 bases and J lost 2, with 5 bases in between. Germline V gene lookup returns CDR1 SNHLY and CDR2 FYNNEI. The CDR3 is CASSYTTDTQYF. Here the CDR3 DNA reads TGTGCCAGCAGTTATACCACAGATACGCAGTATTTT.

The rearrangement joins TRBV5-1 to TRBJ1-1; tentative D call: TRBD1 (5 bases). CDR1 is SGHRS, CDR2 YFSETQ, per germline. Trimming shortened V by 6 bases and J by 7 bases, and 16 bases separated the two germline ends. The CDR3 is 13 residues long. The CDR3 loop is CASNQVGEGEAFF. Written as DNA, the CDR3 is TGCGCCAGCAACCAAGTAGGGGAAGGTGAAGCTTTCTTT.

The chain is built from TRBV7-9 and TRBJ1-2, with a tentative D call TRBD1 (6 bases). V was pared by 11 bases and J by 6 bases, with 16 bases between. The CDR3 consists of 12 residues. Germline V gives CDR1 SEHNR, CDR2 FQNEAQ (reference sequence). The CDR3 DNA follows: TGTGCCGCTGCTGGACAGACCCATGGCTACACCTTC. The encoded protein is CAAAGQTHGYTF.

The chain couples TRBV27 to TRBJ2-3; 14 positions match TRBD2. CDR1 and CDR2 from the germline V gene are MNHEY and SMNVEV (reference sequence). The CDR3 has 20 amino acids. Trimming removed 2 bases from V and 4 bases from J; junction bases left unmatched: 14. The CDR3 loop is CASSLLGVTSGRVGADTQYF. CDR3 sequence (DNA): TGTGCCAGCAGTTTACTCGGTGTGACTAGCGGGAGGGTCGGTGCAGATACGCAGTATTTT.

V is TRBV6-1 and J is TRBJ2-2; D gene uncertain. Germline CDR1 reads MNHNS; CDR2 reads SASEGT. Between the trimmed V and J ends, which lost 4 bases and 0 bases, there was a span of 6 bases. The CDR3 spans 14 residues. This CDR3 reads CASSVRSNTGELFF. The DNA of the CDR3 is TGTGCCAGCAGTGTCCGGTCGAACACCGGGGAGCTGTTTTTT.

The chain links TRBV5-6 to TRBJ2-7; no definite D call. Trimming left V 0 bases short and J 2 bases short, with 12 bases between. The V gene's germline CDR1 is SGHDT and CDR2 YYEEEE. The length of the CDR3 is 15 residues. Written as DNA, the CDR3 is TGTGCCAGCAGCTTGGCCGGTCGCCGGACCTACGAGCAGTACTTC. It is translated as CASSLAGRRTYEQYF. The entire variable domain, with the rest obtained from reference TRBV5-6 and TRBJ2-7, is as follows: DAGVTQSPTHLIKTRGQQVTLRCSPKSGHDTVSWYQQALGQGPQFIFQYYEEEERQRGNFPDRFSGHQFPNYSSELNVNALLLGDSALYLCASSLAGRRTYEQYFGPGTRLTVT.

Here the CDR3 DNA reads TGTGCCAGCAGCCCGGTTGGTGGCCCCAGGAACTCTGGGGCCAACGTCCTGACTTTC. Amino acid sequence: CASSPVGGPRNSGANVLTF. This chain joins TRBV5-6 and TRBJ2-6, with unresolved D. The CDR3 has 19 amino acids. Germline values: CDR1 SGHDT, CDR2 YYEEEE. The ends were cut back, 4 bases at V and 0 bases at J, with 20 bases in the middle.

V and J are TRBV7-2 and TRBJ2-5; 8 nucleotides match TRBD2. CDR1 and CDR2 (germline): SGHTA, FQGNSA. The V gene end was trimmed by 2 bases and the J gene end by 7 bases; junction bases not matched to a gene: 6. This CDR3 region has 14 residues. This CDR3 is CASSLHVAGGTQYF. The CDR3 DNA is TGTGCCAGCAGCTTACATGTCGCGGGGGGGACCCAGTACTTC.

The V and J genes are TRBV5-6 and TRBJ2-5, with 14 bases aligning to TRBD2. V gave up 4 bases and J gave up 6 bases; unmatched junction bases: 14. The germline CDR1 and CDR2 sequences are SGHDT and YYEEEE. CDR3 length: 18 residues. CDR3: CASSPSSGTSGGVKTQYF. Here the CDR3 DNA reads TGTGCCAGCAGCCCTTCGTCCGGGACTAGCGGGGGAGTTAAGACCCAGTACTTC.

This clone has a single count. V usage is TRBV27 and J usage is TRBJ1-1; D is ambiguous. V was trimmed by 5 bases and J by 4 bases, leaving 11 bases between them. Germline values: CDR1 MNHEY, CDR2 SMNVEV (reference sequence). The length of the CDR3 is 13 residues. The CDR3 reads CASSKRVGTEAFF. The CDR3 region has the DNA TGTGCCAGCAGTAAAAGGGTGGGCACTGAAGCTTTCTTT.

Of note for this clone: At one end, the junction sequence differs from germline, possibly due to a read error. The chain carries TRBV10-3 and TRBJ2-7; D is uncertain. Germline assignment: CDR1 ENHRY and CDR2 SYGVKD. This CDR3 is 12 amino acids long. The CDR3 nucleotides read TGTGCCGTCAGCCACGACCCCTACGAGCAGTACTTC. Protein sequence: CAVSHDPYEQYF.

The genes are TRBV7-3 and TRBJ1-3, with unresolved D. The V and J ends lost 5 bases and 0 bases respectively, with 5 bases between them. Germline CDR1 is SGHTA and CDR2 is FQGTGA. CDR3 length equals 13 residues. The CDR3 DNA reads as TGTGCCAGCAGCAGTGGCTCTGGAAACACCATATATTTT. As protein: CASSSGSGNTIYF.

This sequence joins TRBV30 and TRBJ2-5; D is perhaps TRBD2 (5 bases). The CDR3 loop spans 14 amino acids. Germline CDR1 is GTSNPN and CDR2 is SVGIG (reference sequence). V was trimmed by 1 base and J by 5 bases, leaving 14 bases between them. The CDR3 protein is CAWSAVVEGETQYF. CDR3 bases: TGTGCCTGGAGTGCGGTAGTCGAGGGCGAGACCCAGTACTTC. Complete variable domain (other parts from reference TRBV30 and TRBJ2-5): SQTIHQWPATLVQPVGSPLSLECTVEGTSNPNLYWYRQAAGRGLQLLFYSVGIGQISSEVPQNLSASRPQDRQFILSSKKLLLSDSGFYLCAWSAVVEGETQYFGPGTRLLVL.

This chain connects TRBV5-6 to TRBJ1-1, with 8 bases aligning to TRBD1. The J segment lost 0 bases and the V segment lost 4 bases, leaving 11 bases of the junction unmatched. CDR1 SGHDT and CDR2 YYEEEE come from the germline V gene. CDR3 length: 17 residues. The CDR3 nucleotides are TGTGCCAGCAGCGGACAGGGTTTCTCACCTTTGAACACTGAAGCTTTCTTT. This translates into CASSGQGFSPLNTEAFF.

The chain has TRBV5-1 and TRBJ1-4; possibly TRBD1 for D (6 bases). Germline V CDR1 and CDR2: SGHRS, YFSETQ. The CDR3 spans 17 residues. V dropped 4 bases and J dropped 6 bases, with 22 bases sitting between them. CDR3 protein: CASSRGTARPRDEKLFF. The DNA of the CDR3 is TGCGCCAGCAGCAGGGGGACTGCCCGCCCACGTGATGAAAAACTGTTTTTT.

The V and J genes are TRBV4-1 and TRBJ1-5; no definite D call. Trimming left V 0 bases short and J 0 bases short, with 6 bases between. CDR3 length: 15 residues. CDR1 MGHRA and CDR2 YSYEKL come from the germline V gene. The CDR3 DNA reads as TGCGCCAGCAGCCAAGAGGATTATAGCAATCAGCCCCAGCATTTT. Translated, it gives CASSQEDYSNQPQHF.